This TCR beta chain was sequenced in a study of blood T cell repertoires in COVID-19. Background on the study: Sources were T cells, B-cell-depleted T cells, or PBMCs; the material itself was cDNA or gDNA.

Enrolment of Seattle patients took place during active infection, and they were followed longitudinally. Methods used by the authors: Reference gene primers were amplified, and this amplification served to estimate nucleated cell counts. Assay: immunoSEQ multiplex PCR; the TCRdb copy retains only in-frame clones and omits some. V and J calls and clone size are given by that table; D and trimming were obtained from the DNA. The repertoire holds 87,000 or so clones, with roughly 88% as singletons. This TCR came from a woman aged 80 or over with COVID-19, enrolled during active disease. The sequencing input was peripheral blood.

The CDR3 is CASSPGQGRDTEAFF. CDR3 nucleotide sequence: TGTGCCAGCAGCCCCGGACAGGGGAGGGACACTGAAGCTTTCTTT. This chain links TRBV5-5 with TRBJ1-1; 9 positions match TRBD1. CDR3 length: 15 amino acids. V shed 4 bases and J 3 bases; nucleotides not matched to a gene: 7. Germline-derived CDR1 and CDR2 are SGHKS and YYEKEE (reference sequence).